Listed below are T cell receptor beta chains from one sample, sequenced in a study of T cell responses to AZD1222 COVID-19 vaccine. Only in-frame clones appear in the TCRdb table, and some are missing; sequencing was by immunoSEQ multiplex PCR. The sample contains 100,000 or so clones, 92% of which appear only once. Source: peripheral blood, taken on day 0 of AZD1222 vaccination. The receptors here all came from an adult in good health. Each CDR3 is given with its conserved first and last residue. Fields, in order: V gene, clone size, D gene, CDR3 length, J gene, CDR3 protein, CDR3 DNA. The D gene is left open where the match is weak. The listing skips clone size in some rows; elsewhere it reads once, few, many or a size class.

>TRBV19|NA|NA|13|TRBJ2-5
CASSMGQWETQYF
TGTGCCAGTAGTATGGGGCAGTGGGAGACCCAGTACTTC
>TRBV11-3|NA|NA|14|TRBJ1-5
CASSLEGDNQPQHF
TGTGCCAGCAGCTTAGAGGGAGACAATCAGCCCCAGCATTTT
>TRBV27|NA|NA|15|TRBJ1-2
CASSLSSGRNYGYTF
TGTGCCAGCAGTTTATCATCCGGCAGGAACTATGGCTACACCTTC
>TRBV3-1/TRBV3-2|NA|NA|17|TRBJ1-2
CASSQGVPGPSSYGYTF
TGTGCCAGCAGCCAAGGCGTTCCGGGGCCCTCATCCTATGGCTACACCTTC
>TRBV3-1/TRBV3-2|NA|NA|17|TRBJ2-3
CASSQGAGTYLTDTQYF
TGTGCCAGCAGCCAAGGCGCCGGGACTTACCTCACAGATACGCAGTATTTT
>TRBV7-6|NA|TRBD1|16|TRBJ2-7
CASSLVPGQGAHEQYF
TGTGCCAGCAGCTTAGTGCCGGGACAGGGGGCCCACGAGCAGTACTTC
>TRBV19|NA|TRBD2|15|TRBJ2-2
CASSSSGTNTGELFF
TGTGCCAGTAGCTCCAGCGGGACGAACACCGGGGAGCTGTTTTTT
>TRBV4-3|NA|NA|16|TRBJ1-1
CASSQEPPVFNTEAFF
TGCGCCAGCAGCCAAGAACCCCCAGTCTTTAACACTGAAGCTTTCTTT
>TRBV6-5|once|NA|16|TRBJ1-1
CASSYSRGGVNTEAFF
TGTGCCAGCAGTTACAGTAGGGGCGGAGTGAACACTGAAGCTTTCTTT
>TRBV29-1|NA|NA|13|TRBJ1-5
CSVGGVSNQPQHF
TGCAGCGTTGGGGGTGTTAGCAATCAGCCCCAGCATTTT
>TRBV6-6|once|NA|13|TRBJ1-1
CASSYYSDTEAFF
TGTGCCAGCAGTTATTACAGCGACACTGAAGCTTTCTTT
>TRBV7-8|NA|TRBD1|16|TRBJ1-6
CASSSTGGVGSSPLHF
TGTGCCAGCAGCTCTACAGGGGGAGTCGGGAGTTCACCCCTCCACTTT
>TRBV27|NA|NA|15|TRBJ2-1
CASSSTGRSNNEQFF
TGTGCCAGCAGTTCAACAGGGAGATCAAACAATGAGCAGTTCTTC
>TRBV7-2|NA|TRBD1|16|TRBJ1-3
CASSLAGTGVGNTIYF
TGTGCCAGCAGCTTAGCCGGGACAGGCGTTGGAAACACCATATATTTT
>TRBV6-1|NA|TRBD2|16|TRBJ2-1
CASSEGTSVPYNEQFF
TGTGCCAGCAGTGAAGGGACTAGCGTCCCCTACAATGAGCAGTTCTTC
>TRBV5-1|NA|NA|15|TRBJ2-2
CASSADLLNTGELFF
TGCGCCAGCAGCGCGGACCTTCTGAACACCGGGGAGCTGTTTTTT
>TRBV9|NA|TRBD2|18|TRBJ2-5
CASSVGVSGRAWQETQYF
TGTGCCAGCAGCGTAGGGGTTAGCGGGAGGGCCTGGCAAGAGACCCAGTACTTC
>TRBV28|once|TRBD1|14|TRBJ2-7
CASSHGDSSYEQYF
TGTGCCAGCAGCCATGGGGACAGCTCCTACGAGCAGTACTTC
>TRBV28|NA|NA|17|TRBJ2-3
CASSLGNRAGFTDTQYF
TGTGCCAGCAGCCTTGGAAACCGGGCGGGATTCACAGATACGCAGTATTTT
>TRBV18|NA|NA|13|TRBJ1-1
CASSPNFGTEAFF
TGTGCCAGCTCACCCAACTTCGGCACTGAAGCTTTCTTT
>TRBV12-5|once|TRBD1|15|TRBJ2-5
CASGLDRGLRKTQYF
TGTGCTAGTGGTTTGGACAGGGGGCTTCGGAAGACCCAGTACTTC
>TRBV7-3|NA|NA|15|TRBJ2-3
CASTRTALSTDTQYF
TGTGCCAGCACCCGGACAGCTCTTAGCACAGATACGCAGTATTTT
>TRBV4-3|NA|NA|15|TRBJ2-6
CASSQVYSGANVLTF
TGCGCCAGCAGCCAAGTATACTCTGGGGCCAACGTCCTGACTTTC
>TRBV7-6|once|NA|15|TRBJ1-1
CASSLPSRGNTEAFF
TGTGCCAGCAGCTTGCCCAGCAGGGGTAACACTGAAGCTTTCTTT
>TRBV4-1|NA|NA|15|TRBJ2-7
CASSQEPRGGYEQYF
TGCGCCAGCAGCCAAGAACCCAGGGGAGGCTACGAGCAGTACTTC
>TRBV27|NA|TRBD2|17|TRBJ2-3
CASNKFVAGVGTDTQYF
TGTGCCAGCAACAAATTTGTAGCGGGAGTGGGCACAGATACGCAGTATTTT
>TRBV2|NA|NA|14|TRBJ2-2
CASSDGRNTGELFF
TGTGCCAGCTCTGACGGCAGGAACACCGGGGAGCTGTTTTTT
>TRBV10-3|NA|NA|11|TRBJ1-1
CAISERGEAFF
TGTGCCATCAGCGAGAGAGGGGAAGCTTTCTTT
>TRBV5-4|NA|NA|15|TRBJ2-7
CASSLVGGLSYEQYF
TGTGCCAGCAGCTTGGTTGGTGGGCTTTCCTACGAGCAGTACTTC
>TRBV6-5|NA|TRBD1|14|TRBJ2-1
CASTIRQGYNEQFF
TGTGCCAGCACCATAAGACAGGGCTACAATGAGCAGTTCTTC
>TRBV19|NA|NA|17|TRBJ1-3
CASFRDASPSSGNTIYF
TGTGCCAGTTTCCGGGACGCCTCCCCCAGCTCTGGAAACACCATATATTTT
>TRBV24-1|once|TRBD2|16|TRBJ2-1
CATSDLRGGRYNEQFF
TGTGCCACCAGTGATTTGCGGGGGGGCCGGTACAATGAGCAGTTCTTC
>TRBV12-3/TRBV12-4|NA|NA|13|TRBJ1-2
CASSSTWEYGYTF
TGTGCCAGCAGTTCGACGTGGGAATATGGCTACACCTTC
>TRBV28|NA|NA|13|TRBJ1-5
CASIGGSSGPQHF
TGTGCCAGCATAGGAGGGAGCAGCGGGCCCCAGCATTTT
>TRBV9|once|NA|16|TRBJ2-3
CASSLMDSTSTDTQYF
TGTGCCAGCAGCCTGATGGACTCGACTAGCACAGATACGCAGTATTTT
>TRBV6-4|NA|NA|14|TRBJ1-2
CASSDSAGTYGYTF
TGTGCCAGCAGTGACTCAGCAGGGACCTATGGCTACACCTTC
>TRBV7-2|NA|TRBD1|17|TRBJ2-4
CASSLDGQGGSKNIQYF
TGTGCCAGCAGCTTAGACGGACAGGGGGGGAGCAAAAACATTCAGTACTTC
>TRBV28|NA|NA|16|TRBJ2-5
CASSSREGGSEETQYF
TGTGCCAGCAGTTCCCGCGAGGGGGGATCGGAAGAGACCCAGTACTTC
>TRBV7-2|NA|TRBD2|17|TRBJ2-1
CASSLARLAGGRNEQFF
TGTGCCAGCAGCTTAGCAAGACTAGCGGGAGGGCGCAATGAGCAGTTCTTC
>TRBV6-6|NA|TRBD1|14|TRBJ1-1
CASSYRQGATEAFF
TGTGCCAGCAGTTACCGGCAGGGGGCCACTGAAGCTTTCTTT